These 10 T cell receptor beta chains were sequenced from one sample in a study of post-analysis software for immune sequencing data. Findings and limits, study-wide: When patients were compared with controls, about five TRBV segments were more frequent, TRBV5-6, TRBV5-1 and TRBV20-1 among them.

No antigen is known for these receptors. Built from TCR beta cDNA, the libraries had unique molecular identifiers in them. In TCRdb, the PCR reads were re-called with MiXCR into one record per CDR3 protein. The sample includes about 540,000 distinct CDR3 sequences, around a third of them seen just once. The sequenced sample consisted of blood. The receptors originated from a girl under 18 with multiple sclerosis.

The chain joins TRBV28 to TRBJ2-3, with a weak D call TRBD1 (5 bases). This CDR3 has 15 amino acids. The V and J ends lost 7 bases and 0 bases respectively, with 14 bases between them. CDR1 is MDHEN, CDR2 SYDVKM, per germline. CDR3 coding DNA: TGTGCCAGCACTAACAAGGGGTTCAGCACAGATACGCAGTATTTT. It specifies CASTNKGFSTDTQYF. Filled out from reference TRBV28 and TRBJ2-3, the complete variable domain reads DVKVTQSSRYLVKRTGEKVFLECVQDMDHENMFWYRQDPGLGLRLIYFSYDVKMKEKGDIPEGYSVSREKKERFSLILESASTNQTSMYLCASTNKGFSTDTQYFGPGTRLTVL.

The chain carries TRBV28 and TRBJ2-3, with D possibly TRBD1 on 6 matching bases. Germline CDR1 and CDR2: MDHEN and SYDVKM. The CDR3 loop spans 15 amino acids. Trimming shortened V by 0 bases and J by 6 bases, and 13 bases separated the two germline ends. CDR3 bases: TGTGCCAGCAGTTTATGGGACAGTTTAGGGGATACGCAGTATTTT. Encoded protein: CASSLWDSLGDTQYF.

On this clonotype: Germline is not matched at one junction end, which may reflect a read error. The V call is TRBV20-1, the J call TRBJ2-2, with a tentative D call TRBD2 (5 bases). Germline values: CDR1 DFQATT, CDR2 SNEGSKA (reference sequence). This CDR3 comprises 13 residues. The CDR3 sequence is CSTRDPITGELFF. The DNA for the CDR3 is TGCAGTACTAGAGATCCGATAACCGGGGAGCTGTTTTTT.

This clonotype appeared a few times. This sequence joins TRBV5-1 and TRBJ1-1; no definite D call. The CDR3 is made up of 14 amino acids. The V end was cut by 2 bases, the J end by 5 bases, with 13 bases between. Germline CDR1 and CDR2: SGHRS and YFSETQ. This chain's CDR3 is CASSFEGLGTEAFF. Written as DNA, the CDR3 is TGCGCCAGCAGCTTCGAGGGATTGGGAACTGAAGCTTTCTTT.

This clonotype was seen a few times. The genes are TRBV11-2 and TRBJ2-3, with 10 bases fitting TRBD2. The V gene end was trimmed by 2 bases and the J gene end by 8 bases; junction bases not matched to a gene: 13. CDR1 is SGHAT and CDR2 is FQNNGV in the germline V gene. This CDR3 is 17 amino acids long. The CDR3 reads CASSLRLGTSARGTQYF. CDR3 coding DNA: TGTGCCAGCAGCTTAAGGTTGGGGACTAGCGCCCGAGGTACGCAGTATTTT.

This chain joins TRBV6-1 and TRBJ2-1, with D perhaps matching TRBD2 (5 bases). This CDR3 is 14 amino acids long. The V end was cut by 2 bases, the J end by 8 bases, with 13 bases between. Germline-derived CDR1 and CDR2 are MNHNS and SASEGT. The CDR3 nucleotides read TGTGCCAGCAGTGAATACGGACTTTGGGATGAGCAGTTCTTC. Translation gives CASSEYGLWDEQFF.

This clonotype was counted only a few times. The CDR3 is CASSPLLAGGLAEQFF. The CDR3 nucleotides read TGCGCCAGCAGCCCCCTTCTGGCGGGGGGGCTCGCTGAGCAGTTCTTC. The J gene is TRBJ2-1, the V gene TRBV5-1, with 9 positions matching TRBD2. Germline CDR1 reads SGHRS; CDR2 reads YFSETQ. The V gene end was trimmed by 4 bases and the J gene end by 9 bases; junction bases not matched to a gene: 14. The CDR3 has 16 residues.

The rearrangement links TRBV18 to TRBJ2-5; no clear D. Trimming pared 3 bases from V and 5 bases from J, leaving 13 bases between. The germline CDR1 and CDR2 sequences are KGHSH and LQKENI. The CDR3 has 14 amino acids. DNA of the CDR3: TGTGCCAGCTCACCCGGTGTGCAGGTGGAGACCCAGTACTTC. Protein product: CASSPGVQVETQYF.

The V gene is TRBV12-3 or TRBV12-4, the J gene TRBJ1-5, with D unresolved. The V gene lost 5 bases and the J gene lost 1 base, with 12 bases spanning the gap. The CDR3 has 15 amino acids. The CDR3 sequence is CASSGEEESNQPQHF. The CDR3 DNA reads as TGTGCCAGCAGTGGGGAGGAGGAAAGCAATCAGCCCCAGCATTTT.

This chain uses TRBV27 with TRBJ2-5; a weak D match, TRBD2 (6 bases). The germline gives CDR1 MNHEY, CDR2 SMNVEV (reference sequence). Trimming removed 11 bases at V and 3 bases at J, with 16 bases between. This CDR3 spans 13 amino acids. As DNA, the CDR3 is TGTGCCGGCGGGCTTTGGGGGGAAGAGACCCAGTACTTC. It yields the protein CAGGLWGEETQYF.